This T cell receptor (beta chain) was observed in a study of blood T cells in healthy people across ages. Study-wide context: Template switching captured about one barcoded beta molecule per two T cells. General observations from the study: It was the long-lived donors that had more naive CD4+ cells and higher diversity than aged donors.

As to this clonotype: The antigen is not known.

The V and J ends lost 5 bases and 11 bases respectively, with 19 bases between them. The CDR3 extends over 14 amino acids. The use of a sample-barcoded 5' primer and a J-beta primer mix characterized a second PCR of roughly 7 to 12 cycles. Each TCR beta cDNA got a 12-nucleotide random molecular identifier. TCRdb reprocessed the 5' RACE reads via MiXCR and lists one record per CDR3 protein. The table lists around 1.5 million distinct CDR3 sequences, approximately 59% of them singletons. The source material was blood. This receptor was identified in a man aged 18 to 35 in good health. This sequence joins TRBV12-3 or TRBV12-4 and TRBJ2-1; D unresolved. CDR3 bases: TGTGCCAGCAGTATCAGTAATTCCCTCCTGAAGCAGTTCTTC. It codes for CASSISNSLLKQFF.